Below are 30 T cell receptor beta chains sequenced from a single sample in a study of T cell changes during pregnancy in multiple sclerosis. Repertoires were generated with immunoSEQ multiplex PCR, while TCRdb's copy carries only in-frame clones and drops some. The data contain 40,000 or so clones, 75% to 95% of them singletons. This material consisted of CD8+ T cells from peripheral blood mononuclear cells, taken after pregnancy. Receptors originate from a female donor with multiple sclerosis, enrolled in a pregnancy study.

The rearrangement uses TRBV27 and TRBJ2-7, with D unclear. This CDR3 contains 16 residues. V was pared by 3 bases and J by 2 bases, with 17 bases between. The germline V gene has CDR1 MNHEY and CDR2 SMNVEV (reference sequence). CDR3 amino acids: CASSFRPQPYTYEQYF. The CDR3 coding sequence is TGTGCCAGCAGTTTCAGGCCCCAGCCTTATACCTACGAGCAGTACTTC.

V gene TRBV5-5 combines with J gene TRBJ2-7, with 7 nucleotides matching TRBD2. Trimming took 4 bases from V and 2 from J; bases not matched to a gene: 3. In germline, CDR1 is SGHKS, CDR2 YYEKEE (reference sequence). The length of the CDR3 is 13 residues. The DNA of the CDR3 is TGTGCCAGCAGCGTCGGACTAGCCTACGAGCAGTACTTC. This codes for CASSVGLAYEQYF.

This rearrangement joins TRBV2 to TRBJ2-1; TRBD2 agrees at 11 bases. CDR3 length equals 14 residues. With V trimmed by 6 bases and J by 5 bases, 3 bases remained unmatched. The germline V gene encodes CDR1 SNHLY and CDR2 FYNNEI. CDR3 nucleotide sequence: TGTGCCAGCAGAGGGACTAGCGGCCACAATGAGCAGTTCTTC. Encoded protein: CASRGTSGHNEQFF.

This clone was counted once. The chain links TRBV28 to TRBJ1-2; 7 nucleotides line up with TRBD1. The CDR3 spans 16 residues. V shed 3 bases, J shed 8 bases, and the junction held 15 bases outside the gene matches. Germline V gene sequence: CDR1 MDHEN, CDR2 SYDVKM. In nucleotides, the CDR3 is TGTGCCAGCAGTTTGACCCTAGACAGGGCTTCCCACGGCTACACCTTC. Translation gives CASSLTLDRASHGYTF.

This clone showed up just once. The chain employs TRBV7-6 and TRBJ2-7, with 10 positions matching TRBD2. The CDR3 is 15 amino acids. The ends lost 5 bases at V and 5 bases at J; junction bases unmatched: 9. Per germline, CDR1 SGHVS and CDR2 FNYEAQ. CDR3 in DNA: TGTGCCAGCAGCCCGTCTAGCGGGAGACACCACGAGCAGTACTTC. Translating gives CASSPSSGRHHEQYF.

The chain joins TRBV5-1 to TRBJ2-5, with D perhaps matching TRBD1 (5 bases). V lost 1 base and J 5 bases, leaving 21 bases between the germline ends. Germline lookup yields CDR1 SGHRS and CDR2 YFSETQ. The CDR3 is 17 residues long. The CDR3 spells CASSLYAGMFRVETQYF. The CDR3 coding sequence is TGCGCCAGCAGCTTGTATGCAGGGATGTTTAGAGTGGAGACCCAGTACTTC.

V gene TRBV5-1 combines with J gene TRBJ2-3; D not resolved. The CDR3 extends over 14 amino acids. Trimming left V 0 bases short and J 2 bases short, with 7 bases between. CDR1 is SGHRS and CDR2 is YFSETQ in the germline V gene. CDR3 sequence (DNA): TGCGCCAGCAGCTTGGCAACTTCCACAGATACGCAGTATTTT. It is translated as CASSLATSTDTQYF.

Here the CDR3 reads CASSRGVGGTENSPLHF. The CDR3 bases are TGCGCCAGCAGCCGGGGTGTAGGGGGAACTGAGAATTCACCCCTCCACTTT. V gene TRBV5-1 combines with J gene TRBJ1-6; the D gene is possibly TRBD1 (6 bases). This CDR3 spans 17 amino acids. Germline V gene lookup returns CDR1 SGHRS and CDR2 YFSETQ. Trimming removed 4 bases from V and 7 bases from J, with 21 bases in between.

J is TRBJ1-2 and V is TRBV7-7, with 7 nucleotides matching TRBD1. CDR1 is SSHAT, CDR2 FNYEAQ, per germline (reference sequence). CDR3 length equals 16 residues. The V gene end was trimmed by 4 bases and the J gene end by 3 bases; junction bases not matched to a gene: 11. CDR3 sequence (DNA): TGTGCCAGCAGCTCCTCGACAGGGAGTAAGGACTATGGCTACACCTTC. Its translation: CASSSSTGSKDYGYTF.

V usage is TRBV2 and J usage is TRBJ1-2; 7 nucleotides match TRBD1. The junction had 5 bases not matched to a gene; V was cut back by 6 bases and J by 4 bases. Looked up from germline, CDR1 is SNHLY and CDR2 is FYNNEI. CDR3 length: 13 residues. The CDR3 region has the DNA TGTGCCAGCAGGAAACAGGGGTCCTATGGCTACACCTTC. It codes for CASRKQGSYGYTF.

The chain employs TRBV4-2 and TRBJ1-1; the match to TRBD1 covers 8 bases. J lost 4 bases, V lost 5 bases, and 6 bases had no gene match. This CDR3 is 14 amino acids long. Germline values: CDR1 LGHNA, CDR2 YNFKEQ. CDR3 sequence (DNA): TGTGCCAGCAGCTTGACAGGGGAGGTCACTGAAGCTTTCTTT. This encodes CASSLTGEVTEAFF.

The CDR3 loop reads CSVDRDQETQYF. The CDR3 bases are TGCAGCGTAGACAGGGACCAAGAGACCCAGTACTTC. The chain joins TRBV29-1 to TRBJ2-5; 7 bases line up with TRBD1. This CDR3 contains 12 residues. Germline V gives CDR1 SQVTM, CDR2 ANQGSEA. The V and J ends lost 6 bases and 0 bases, in that order; junction bases with no gene match: 1.

In DNA, the CDR3 is TGTGCCAGCAGCCCCCGACTAGCGGGTCCGAATGAGCAGTTCTTC. Translating gives CASSPRLAGPNEQFF. The V and J genes are TRBV7-3 and TRBJ2-1, with TRBD2 matching over 10 bases. With 5 bases clipped from V and 7 bases from J, the junction kept 8 bases outside the gene matches. This CDR3 has 15 amino acids. Germline-derived CDR1 and CDR2 are SGHTA and FQGTGA.

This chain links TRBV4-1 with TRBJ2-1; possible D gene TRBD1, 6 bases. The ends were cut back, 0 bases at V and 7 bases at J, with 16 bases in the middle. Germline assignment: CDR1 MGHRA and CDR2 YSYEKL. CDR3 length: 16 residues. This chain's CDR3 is CASSQDLIRTENEQFF. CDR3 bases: TGCGCCAGCAGCCAAGATCTTATTAGGACAGAAAATGAGCAGTTCTTC.

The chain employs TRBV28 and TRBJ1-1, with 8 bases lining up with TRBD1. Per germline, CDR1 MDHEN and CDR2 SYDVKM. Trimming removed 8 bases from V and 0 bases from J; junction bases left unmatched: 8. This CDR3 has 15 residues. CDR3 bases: TGTGCCAGCTTCGATTGGACAGGGCTGAACACTGAAGCTTTCTTT. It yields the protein CASFDWTGLNTEAFF.

The chain's CDR3 is CASSVGSGGLQPQHF. The CDR3 DNA reads as TGTGCCAGCAGCGTAGGTTCAGGGGGCCTTCAGCCCCAGCATTTT. J is TRBJ1-5 and V is TRBV9; TRBD1 agrees at 8 bases. The CDR3 length is 15 residues. The junction had 5 bases not matched to a gene; V was cut back by 0 bases and J by 6 bases. CDR1 and CDR2 (germline): SGDLS, YYNGEE.

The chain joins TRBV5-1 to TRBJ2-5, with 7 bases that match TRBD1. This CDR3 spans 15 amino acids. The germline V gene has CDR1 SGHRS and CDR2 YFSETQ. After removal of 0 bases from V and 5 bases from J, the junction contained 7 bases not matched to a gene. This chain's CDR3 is CASSLVGGLLETQYF. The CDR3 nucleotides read TGCGCCAGCAGCTTGGTAGGGGGCCTCCTTGAGACCCAGTACTTC. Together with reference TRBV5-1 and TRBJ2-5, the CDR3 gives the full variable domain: KAGVTQTPRYLIKTRGQQVTLSCSPISGHRSVSWYQQTPGQGLQFLFEYFSETQRNKGNFPGRFSGRQFSNSRSEMNVSTLELGDSALYLCASSLVGGLLETQYFGPGTRLLVL.

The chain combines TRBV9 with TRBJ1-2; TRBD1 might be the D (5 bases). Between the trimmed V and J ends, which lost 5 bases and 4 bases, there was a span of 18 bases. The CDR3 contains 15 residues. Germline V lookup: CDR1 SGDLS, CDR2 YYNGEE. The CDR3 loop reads CASSKTEHFSYGYTF. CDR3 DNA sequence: TGTGCCAGCAGTAAGACAGAACATTTCTCCTATGGCTACACCTTC. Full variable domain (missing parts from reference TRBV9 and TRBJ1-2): DSGVTQTPKHLITATGQRVTLRCSPRSGDLSVYWYQQSLDQGLQFLIQYYNGEERAKGNILERFSAQQFPDLHSELNLSSLELGDSALYFCASSKTEHFSYGYTFGSGTRLTVV.

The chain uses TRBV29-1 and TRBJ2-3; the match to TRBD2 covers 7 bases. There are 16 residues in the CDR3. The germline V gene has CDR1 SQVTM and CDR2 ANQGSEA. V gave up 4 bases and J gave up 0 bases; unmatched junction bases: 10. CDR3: CSVGGASGTSTDTQYF. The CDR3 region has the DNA TGCAGCGTTGGTGGGGCTAGCGGTACCAGCACAGATACGCAGTATTTT.

This CDR3 reads CASSLRAGIGETQYF. CDR3 coding DNA: TGTGCCAGCAGTTTGCGGGCCGGTATAGGAGAGACCCAGTACTTC. The rearrangement links TRBV28 to TRBJ2-5; a possible D gene is TRBD2 (5 bases). V gave up 3 bases and J gave up 4 bases, with 15 bases separating them. Germline CDR1 and CDR2: MDHEN and SYDVKM. The CDR3 is 15 amino acids. Full variable domain (remainder filled in from reference TRBV28 and TRBJ2-5): DVKVTQSSRYLVKRTGEKVFLECVQDMDHENMFWYRQDPGLGLRLIYFSYDVKMKEKGDIPEGYSVSREKKERFSLILESASTNQTSMYLCASSLRAGIGETQYFGPGTRLLVL.

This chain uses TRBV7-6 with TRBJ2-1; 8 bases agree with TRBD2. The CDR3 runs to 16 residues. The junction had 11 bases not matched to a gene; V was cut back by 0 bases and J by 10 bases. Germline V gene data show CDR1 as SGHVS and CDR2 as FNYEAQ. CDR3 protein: CASSLAGLAGLTEQFF. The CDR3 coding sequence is TGTGCCAGCAGCTTAGCAGGTCTAGCGGGCCTTACGGAGCAGTTCTTC.

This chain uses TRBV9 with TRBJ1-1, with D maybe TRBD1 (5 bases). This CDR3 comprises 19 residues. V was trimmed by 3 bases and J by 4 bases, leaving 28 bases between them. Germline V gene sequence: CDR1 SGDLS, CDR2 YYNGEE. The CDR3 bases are TGTGCCAGCAGCGATTCGAAGGGACTCGGCCCGTTCGGGGGCACTGAAGCTTTCTTT. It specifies CASSDSKGLGPFGGTEAFF.

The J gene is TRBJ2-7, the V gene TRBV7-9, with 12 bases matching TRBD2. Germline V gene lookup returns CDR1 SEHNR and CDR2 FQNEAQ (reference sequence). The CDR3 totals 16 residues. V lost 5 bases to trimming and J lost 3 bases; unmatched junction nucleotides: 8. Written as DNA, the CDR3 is TGTGCCAGCAGCCGCCGAGGACTAGCGGGAAACTACGAGCAGTACTTC. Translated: CASSRRGLAGNYEQYF.

The CDR3 nucleotides are TGCGCCAGCAGCCGTTCCCGGGACAGGGTTGACTATGGCTACACCTTC. As protein: CASSRSRDRVDYGYTF. V gene TRBV4-1 combines with J gene TRBJ1-2; TRBD1 agrees at 9 bases. After removal of 4 bases from V and 3 bases from J, the junction contained 9 bases not matched to a gene. CDR1 is MGHRA, CDR2 YSYEKL, per germline. CDR3 length equals 16 residues.

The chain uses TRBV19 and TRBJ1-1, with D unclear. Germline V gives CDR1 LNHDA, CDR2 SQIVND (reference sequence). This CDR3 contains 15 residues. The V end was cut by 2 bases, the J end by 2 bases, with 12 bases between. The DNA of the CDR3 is TGTGCCAGTAGTATAAGCCGCAGGCTTAACACTGAAGCTTTCTTT. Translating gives CASSISRRLNTEAFF.

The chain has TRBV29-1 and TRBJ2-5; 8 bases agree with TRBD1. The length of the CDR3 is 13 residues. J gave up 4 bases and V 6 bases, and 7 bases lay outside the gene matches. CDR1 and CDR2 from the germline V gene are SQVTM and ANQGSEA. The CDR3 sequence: CSVSGQGPETQYF. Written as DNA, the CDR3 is TGCAGCGTCTCTGGACAGGGACCAGAGACCCAGTACTTC.

The CDR3 protein is CASSYGPGASQETQYF. For the CDR3, the DNA is TGTGCCAGCAGTTATGGTCCTGGTGCCAGTCAAGAGACCCAGTACTTC. V usage is TRBV6-5 and J usage is TRBJ2-5; no clear D gene. Trimming took 3 bases from V and 2 from J, leaving 16 bases between them. This CDR3 has 16 residues. CDR1 MNHEY and CDR2 SVGAGI come from the germline V gene.

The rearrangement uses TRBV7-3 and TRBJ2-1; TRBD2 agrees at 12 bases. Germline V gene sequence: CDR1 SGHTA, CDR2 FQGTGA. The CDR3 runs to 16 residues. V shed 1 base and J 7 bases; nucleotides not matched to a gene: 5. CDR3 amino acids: CASSLRTSGALNEQFF. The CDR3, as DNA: TGTGCCAGCAGCTTAAGGACTAGCGGGGCCTTGAATGAGCAGTTCTTC.

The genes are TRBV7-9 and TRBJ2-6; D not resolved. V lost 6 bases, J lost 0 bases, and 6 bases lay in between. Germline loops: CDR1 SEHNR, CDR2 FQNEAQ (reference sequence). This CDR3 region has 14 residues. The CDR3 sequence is CASSRFSGANVLTF. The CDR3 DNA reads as TGTGCCAGCAGTCGGTTCTCTGGGGCCAACGTCCTGACTTTC.

Written as DNA, the CDR3 is TGTGCCAGTCAACCAGGGGGCTTCACTGAAGCTTTCTTT. As protein: CASQPGGFTEAFF. The V and J genes are TRBV27 and TRBJ1-1; 8 bases map to TRBD1. The junction had 7 bases not matched to a gene; V was cut back by 9 bases and J by 4 bases. CDR1 MNHEY and CDR2 SMNVEV come from the germline V gene (reference sequence). This CDR3 comprises 13 residues.